This T cell receptor (beta chain) comes out of a study of persistence of HIV-infected CD4 T cells (dated by TCRdb to 2018 to 2020). With regard to the full study: Participants had been on suppressive ART for a median of 8 years. For the TCR cluster analysis across participants, under 10 participants were included for CMV and about seven participants for Gag. Anti-CD3/anti-CD28 stimulation activated a higher proportion of cells, with a lower memory fraction, than antigen stimulation. The study isolated CMV- and HIV-1 Gag-responding CD4+ T cells from ART-treated individuals to examine antigen-driven clonal expansion of HIV-1-infected cells. The clonality of all cells in each sorted population was assessed by TCRbeta sequencing, whereas the clonality of infected cells was assessed by proviral sequencing. Peripheral blood samples of up to about 180 mL were obtained at multiple time points, with the exception of a couple of participants, for whom leukapheresis was performed at a single time point. Beyond this particular receptor, the publication reports: Bulk TCR analyses could not be restricted to the rare CMV-responding cells that actually carried HIV-1 proviruses. Within the same sorted populations, how oligoclonal the TCRs were correlated with how oligoclonal the proviruses were. The study involved few individuals and tested only a limited range of antigens. Antigen-responding cells were enriched for expanded CDR3beta sequences that were degenerate, which suggests that CD4+ responses to CMV and Gag underwent convergent selection. Significantly lower TCRbeta richness was observed in CMV- and Gag-responding cells than in anti-CD3/anti-CD28-responding cells, and higher oligoclonality was observed in CMV-responding cells than in CD3/CD28-stimulated and Gag-responding cells.

V is cut back by 4 bases and J by 7 bases, with 6 bases in the junction unmatched. Per the germline V gene, SGDLS is the CDR1 and YYNGEE is the CDR2. From its cysteine to its phenylalanine, the CDR3 spans 16 amino acids. The only DNA kept is the CDR3, 48 bases in frame from the first base. The immunoSEQ hsTCRB assay version 4 in survey mode was used to sequence TCRbeta repertoires from genomic DNA. For TCRbeta sequencing, genomic DNA was diluted to roughly 10 ng/uL, with up to 1 ug used per sample. In the authors' own workflow: TCRbeta data analysis was done in ImmunoSeq Analyzer 3.0, and diversity was calculated on productive nucleotide rearrangements. Using the Immunarch R package, lower-bound TCR diversity was estimated with the improved Chao index and clonality was estimated with the Gini coefficient. Different nucleotide rearrangements encoding the same CDR3beta amino acid sequence were counted as distinct clonotypes. TCRbeta sequences significantly enriched in antigen-responding cells relative to anti-CD3/anti-CD28-activated cells were identified by differential abundance analysis. GLIPH2 grouped TCRs by predicted peptide-MHC specificity, both within each participant and across combined participant data sets. Imported from immuneACCESS, the table was reduced by TCRdb to in-frame sequences with V and J called. These copies leave out some clones; in studies compared against another copy, an unresolved V gene accounts for under half, and the cause of the remainder is not known. V and J calls and clone size come straight from that table; D and trimming were deduced from the DNA. Counted in this sample were roughly 48,000 clones; about 87% of them appeared once. Of the sample, more than 0.4% falls within the top ten clones.

In light of the paper, this sample's treatment or condition label describes: suppressive antiretroviral therapy. As a nonspecific positive control representing the CD4+ T cell repertoire, cells were stimulated with anti-CD3/anti-CD28 magnetic beads. Responding CD4+ T cells were sorted by upregulation of both CD40 ligand and CD69. Participants were HIV-1-infected adults who started suppressive ART during chronic infection. Participants had undetectable plasma HIV-1 RNA below 50 copies/mL for at least 4 years. To be included, participants needed a CD4+ T cell count above 400 cells/uL and a positive CMV serology. Before stimulation, PBMCs were isolated using density centrifugation and then depleted of CD8+ T cells. For around 18 hours, the CD8-depleted PBMCs were stimulated with anti-CD28/CD49d costimulation, a CD40-blocking antibody, and enfuvirtide to prevent new infections. Sorting was done on either a Beckman Coulter MoFlo Legacy or an XDP sorter, and propidium iodide was used to exclude dead cells. The QIAamp DNA Mini Kit was used for genomic DNA extraction from samples above one million cells, and the Quick-DNA Microprep Kit was used otherwise.

To note about this clone: Its target antigen remains unknown. No qualities accompany the bases; no much larger clone lies one base away.

The sequence joins TRBV9 to TRBJ2-2; 14 bases in between match TRBD2. This TCR was recovered from an adult woman with HIV who was CMV-seropositive. Sequencing was performed on CD4+ T cells sorted from PBMCs after approximately 19-hour stimulation, taken from a patient who received antiretroviral therapy. The sample's cell subset or site label, in plain terms: CD40L+CD69+ CD4 T cells responding to anti-CD3/anti-CD28 beads, representing the overall repertoire. The sequenced DNA: TGTGCCAGCAGCCCTGGACTAGCGGGGGGCGTCGGGGAGCTGTTTTTT. This codes for CASSPGLAGGVGELFF.